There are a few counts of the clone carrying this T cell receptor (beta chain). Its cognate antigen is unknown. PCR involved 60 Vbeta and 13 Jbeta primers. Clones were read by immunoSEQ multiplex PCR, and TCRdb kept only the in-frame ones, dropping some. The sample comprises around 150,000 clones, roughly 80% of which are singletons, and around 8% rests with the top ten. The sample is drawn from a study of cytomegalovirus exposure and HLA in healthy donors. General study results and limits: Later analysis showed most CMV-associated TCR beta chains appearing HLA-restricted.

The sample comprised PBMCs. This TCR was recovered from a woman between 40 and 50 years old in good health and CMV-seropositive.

The CDR3 loop reads CAWSVLGQGTDTQYF. The CDR3 DNA sequence: TGTGCCTGGAGTGTACTGGGACAGGGAACAGATACGCAGTATTTT. The V gene is TRBV30, the J gene TRBJ2-3; TRBD1 matches at 9 bases. Germline V gene data show CDR1 as GTSNPN and CDR2 as SVGIG (reference sequence). There are 15 residues in the CDR3. With V trimmed by 0 bases and J by 3 bases, 4 bases remained unmatched.